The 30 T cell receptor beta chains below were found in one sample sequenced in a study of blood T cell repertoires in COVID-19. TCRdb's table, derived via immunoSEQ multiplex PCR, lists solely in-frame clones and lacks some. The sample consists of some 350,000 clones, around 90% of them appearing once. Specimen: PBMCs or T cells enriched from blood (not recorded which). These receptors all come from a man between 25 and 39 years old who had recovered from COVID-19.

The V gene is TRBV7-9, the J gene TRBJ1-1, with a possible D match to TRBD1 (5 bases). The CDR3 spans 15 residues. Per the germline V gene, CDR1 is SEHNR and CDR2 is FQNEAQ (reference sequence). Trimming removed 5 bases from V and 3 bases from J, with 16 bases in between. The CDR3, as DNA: TGTGCCAGCAGCCCCCTTTTGGGGCCAGACACTGAAGCTTTCTTT. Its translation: CASSPLLGPDTEAFF.

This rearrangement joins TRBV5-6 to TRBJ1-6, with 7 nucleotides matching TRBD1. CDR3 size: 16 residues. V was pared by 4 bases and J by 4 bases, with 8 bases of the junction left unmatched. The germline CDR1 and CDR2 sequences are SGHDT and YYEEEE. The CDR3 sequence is CASSTLQGNYNSPLHF. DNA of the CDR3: TGTGCCAGCAGCACCCTACAGGGGAATTATAATTCACCCCTCCACTTT.

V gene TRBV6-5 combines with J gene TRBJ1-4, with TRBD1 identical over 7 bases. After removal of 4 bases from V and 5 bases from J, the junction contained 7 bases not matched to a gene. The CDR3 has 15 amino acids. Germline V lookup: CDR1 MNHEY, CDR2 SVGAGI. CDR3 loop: CASSLSGTVNEKLFF. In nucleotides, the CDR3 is TGTGCCAGCAGTTTATCCGGGACAGTGAATGAAAAACTGTTTTTT.

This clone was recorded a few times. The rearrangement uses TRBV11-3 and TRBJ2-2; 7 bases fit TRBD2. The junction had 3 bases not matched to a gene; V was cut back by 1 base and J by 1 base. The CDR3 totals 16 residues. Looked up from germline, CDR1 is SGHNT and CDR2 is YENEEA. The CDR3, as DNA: TGTGCCAGCAGCTTAGCTGGCGGGGGGAACACCGGGGAGCTGTTTTTT. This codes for CASSLAGGGNTGELFF. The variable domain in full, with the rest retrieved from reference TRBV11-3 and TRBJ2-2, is EAGVVQSPRYKIIEKKQPVAFWCNPISGHNTLYWYLQNLGQGPELLIRYENEEAVDDSQLPKDRFSAERLKGVDSTLKIQPAELGDSAVYLCASSLAGGGNTGELFFGEGSRLTVL.

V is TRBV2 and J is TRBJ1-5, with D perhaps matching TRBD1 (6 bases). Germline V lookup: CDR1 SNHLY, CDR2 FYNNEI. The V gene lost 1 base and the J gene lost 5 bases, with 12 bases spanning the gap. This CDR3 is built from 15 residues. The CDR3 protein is CASSEVLGGDQPQHF. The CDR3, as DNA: TGTGCCAGCAGTGAAGTACTTGGGGGCGATCAGCCCCAGCATTTT. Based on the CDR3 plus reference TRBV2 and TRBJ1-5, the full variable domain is EPEVTQTPSHQVTQMGQEVILRCVPISNHLYFYWYRQILGQKVEFLVSFYNNEISEKSEIFDDQFSVERPDGSNFTLKIRSTKLEDSAMYFCASSEVLGGDQPQHFGDGTRLSIL.

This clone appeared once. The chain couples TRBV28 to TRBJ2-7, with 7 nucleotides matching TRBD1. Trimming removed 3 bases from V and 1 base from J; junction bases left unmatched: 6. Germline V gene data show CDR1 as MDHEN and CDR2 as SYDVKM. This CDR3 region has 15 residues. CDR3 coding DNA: TGTGCCAGCAGTTTGTCTACGGGACAGTCCTACGAGCAGTACTTC. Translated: CASSLSTGQSYEQYF.

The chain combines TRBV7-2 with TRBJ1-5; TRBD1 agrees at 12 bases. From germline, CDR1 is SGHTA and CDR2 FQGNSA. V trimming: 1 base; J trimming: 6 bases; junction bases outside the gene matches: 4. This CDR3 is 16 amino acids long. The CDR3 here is CASSLGGQGARQPQHF. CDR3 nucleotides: TGTGCCAGCAGCTTAGGGGGACAGGGGGCTCGTCAGCCCCAGCATTTT. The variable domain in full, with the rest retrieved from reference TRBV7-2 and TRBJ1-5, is GAGVSQSPSNKVTEKGKDVELRCDPISGHTALYWYRQSLGQGLEFLIYFQGNSAPDKSGLPSDRFSAERTGGSVSTLTIQRTQQEDSAVYLCASSLGGQGARQPQHFGDGTRLSIL.

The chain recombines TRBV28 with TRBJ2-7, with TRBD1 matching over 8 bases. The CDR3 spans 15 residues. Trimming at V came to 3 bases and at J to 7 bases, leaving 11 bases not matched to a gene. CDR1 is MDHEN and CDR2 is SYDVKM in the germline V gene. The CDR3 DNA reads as TGTGCCAGCAGTTTCGGGCAGGGGGCGCGATTTGAGCAGTACTTC. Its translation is CASSFGQGARFEQYF.

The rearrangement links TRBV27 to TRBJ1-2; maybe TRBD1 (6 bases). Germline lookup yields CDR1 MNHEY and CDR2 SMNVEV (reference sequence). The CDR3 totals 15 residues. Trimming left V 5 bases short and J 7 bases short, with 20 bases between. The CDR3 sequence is CASSPSGGQFSGYTF. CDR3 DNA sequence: TGTGCCAGCAGTCCCTCCGGGGGGCAATTTAGTGGCTACACCTTC.

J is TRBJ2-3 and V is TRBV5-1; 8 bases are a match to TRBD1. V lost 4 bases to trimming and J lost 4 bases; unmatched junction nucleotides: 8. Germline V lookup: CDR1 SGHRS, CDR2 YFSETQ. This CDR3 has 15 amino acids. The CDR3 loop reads CASSRTGYRADTQYF. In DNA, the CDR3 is TGCGCCAGCAGCCGGACAGGGTACCGGGCAGATACGCAGTATTTT.

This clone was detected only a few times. CDR3 sequence reads: CASSSPRTGSGELFF. CDR3 DNA sequence: TGCGCCAGCAGCTCCCCCAGGACAGGGAGTGGGGAGCTGTTTTTT. This rearrangement joins TRBV5-1 to TRBJ2-2, with 8 bases identical to TRBD1. The CDR3 length is 15 residues. With V trimmed by 3 bases and J by 8 bases, 9 bases remained unmatched. CDR1 and CDR2 from the germline V gene are SGHRS and YFSETQ.

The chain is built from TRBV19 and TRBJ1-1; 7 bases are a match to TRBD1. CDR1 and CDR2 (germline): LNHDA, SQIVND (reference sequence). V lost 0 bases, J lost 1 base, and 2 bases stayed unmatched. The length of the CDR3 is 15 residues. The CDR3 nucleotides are TGTGCCAGTAGTATAGATAACAGGGGGAACACTGAAGCTTTCTTT. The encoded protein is CASSIDNRGNTEAFF. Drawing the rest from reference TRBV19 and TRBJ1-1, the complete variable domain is DGGITQSPKYLFRKEGQNVTLSCEQNLNHDAMYWYRQDPGQGLRLIYYSQIVNDFQKGDIAEGYSVSREKKESFPLTVTSAQKNPTAFYLCASSIDNRGNTEAFFGQGTRLTVV.

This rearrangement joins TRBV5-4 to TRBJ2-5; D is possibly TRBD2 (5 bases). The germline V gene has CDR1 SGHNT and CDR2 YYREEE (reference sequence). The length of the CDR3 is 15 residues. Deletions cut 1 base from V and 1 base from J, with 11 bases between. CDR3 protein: CASSLSASSQETQYF. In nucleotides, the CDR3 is TGTGCCAGCAGCTTGTCCGCTAGCTCCCAAGAGACCCAGTACTTC.

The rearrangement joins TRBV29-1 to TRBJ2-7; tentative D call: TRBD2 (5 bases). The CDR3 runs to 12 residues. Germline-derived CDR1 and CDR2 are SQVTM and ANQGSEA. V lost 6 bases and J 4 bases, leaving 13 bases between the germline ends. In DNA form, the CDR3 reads TGCAGCGTAGCCGGGATCAAATACGAGCAGTACTTC. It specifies CSVAGIKYEQYF.

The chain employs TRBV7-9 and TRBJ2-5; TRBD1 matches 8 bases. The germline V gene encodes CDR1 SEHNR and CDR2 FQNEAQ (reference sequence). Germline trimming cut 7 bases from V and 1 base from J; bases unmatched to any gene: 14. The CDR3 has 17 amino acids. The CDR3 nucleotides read TGTGCCAGCAAAGCCCCTTTGGGCAGGGGGCTCCAAGAGACCCAGTACTTC. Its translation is CASKAPLGRGLQETQYF.

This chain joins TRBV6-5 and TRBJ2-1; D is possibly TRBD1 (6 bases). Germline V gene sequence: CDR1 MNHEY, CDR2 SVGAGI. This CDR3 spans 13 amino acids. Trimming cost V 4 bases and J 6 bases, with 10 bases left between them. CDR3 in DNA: TGTGCCAGCAGTTTGTTGGGGGCCAATGAGCAGTTCTTC. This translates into CASSLLGANEQFF.

CDR3 in amino acids: CASSIAGGPYNEQFF. In DNA, the CDR3 is TGTGCCAGTAGTATCGCAGGGGGCCCATACAATGAGCAGTTCTTC. The chain uses TRBV19 and TRBJ2-1; 8 bases match TRBD1. Germline CDR1 LNHDA, CDR2 SQIVND (reference sequence). The CDR3 totals 15 residues. V dropped 3 bases and J dropped 4; count of bases not matched to a gene: 5.

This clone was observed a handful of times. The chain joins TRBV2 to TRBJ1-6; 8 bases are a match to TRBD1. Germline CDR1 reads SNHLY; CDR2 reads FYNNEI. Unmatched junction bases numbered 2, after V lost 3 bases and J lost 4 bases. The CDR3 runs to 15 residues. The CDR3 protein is CASSDWDRYNSPLHF. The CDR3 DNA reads TGTGCCAGCAGTGATTGGGACAGGTATAATTCACCCCTCCACTTT.

The CDR3 region has the DNA TGTGCCAGCAGTGTCGACAGGGCGCTATCCTACACCTTC. This sequence encodes CASSVDRALSYTF. The genes are TRBV2 and TRBJ1-2, with 7 bases matching TRBD1. This CDR3 comprises 13 residues. Germline-derived CDR1 and CDR2 are SNHLY and FYNNEI. V gave up 4 bases and J gave up 10 bases; unmatched junction bases: 9.

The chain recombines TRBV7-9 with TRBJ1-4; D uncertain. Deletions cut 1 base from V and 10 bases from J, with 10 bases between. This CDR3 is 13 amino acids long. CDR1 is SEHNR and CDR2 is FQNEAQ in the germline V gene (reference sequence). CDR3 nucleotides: TGTGCCAGCAGCTTAGGGCAGGAGGTAAAACTGTTTTTT. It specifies CASSLGQEVKLFF.

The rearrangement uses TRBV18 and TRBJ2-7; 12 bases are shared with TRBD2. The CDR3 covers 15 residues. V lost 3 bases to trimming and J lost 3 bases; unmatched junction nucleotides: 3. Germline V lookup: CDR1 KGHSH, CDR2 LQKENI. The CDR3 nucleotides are TGTGCCAGCTCACCTCGGACTAGCGGGGACTACGAGCAGTACTTC. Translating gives CASSPRTSGDYEQYF. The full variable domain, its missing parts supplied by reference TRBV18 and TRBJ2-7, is NAGVMQNPRHLVRRRGQEARLRCSPMKGHSHVYWYRQLPEEGLKFMVYLQKENIIDESGMPKERFSAEFPKEGPSILRIQQVVRGDSAAYFCASSPRTSGDYEQYFGPGTRLTVT.

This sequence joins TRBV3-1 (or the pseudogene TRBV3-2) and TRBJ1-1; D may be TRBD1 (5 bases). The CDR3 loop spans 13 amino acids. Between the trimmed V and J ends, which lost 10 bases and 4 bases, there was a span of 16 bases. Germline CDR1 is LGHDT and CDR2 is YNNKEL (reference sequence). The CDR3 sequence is CATTWGDGTEAFF. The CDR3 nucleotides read TGTGCCACCACATGGGGGGATGGCACTGAAGCTTTCTTT.

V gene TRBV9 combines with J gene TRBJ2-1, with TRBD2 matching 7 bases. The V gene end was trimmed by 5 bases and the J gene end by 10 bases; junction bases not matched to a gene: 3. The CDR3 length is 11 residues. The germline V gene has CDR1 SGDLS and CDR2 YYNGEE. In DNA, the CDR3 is TGTGCCAGCAGTACTAGCGACGAGCAGTTCTTC. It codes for CASSTSDEQFF.

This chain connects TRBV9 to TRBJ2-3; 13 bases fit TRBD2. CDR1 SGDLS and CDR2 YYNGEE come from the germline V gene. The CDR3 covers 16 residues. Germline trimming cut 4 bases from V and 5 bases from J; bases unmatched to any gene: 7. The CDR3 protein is CASSYRLAGGLDTQYF. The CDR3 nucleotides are TGTGCCAGCAGCTATCGACTAGCGGGGGGTTTAGATACGCAGTATTTT.

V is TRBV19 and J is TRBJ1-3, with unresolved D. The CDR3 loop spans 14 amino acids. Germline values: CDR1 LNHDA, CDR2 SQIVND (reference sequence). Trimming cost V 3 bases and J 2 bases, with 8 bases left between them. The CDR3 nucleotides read TGTGCCAGTAGTATCGAACAAGCTGGAAACACCATATATTTT. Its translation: CASSIEQAGNTIYF.

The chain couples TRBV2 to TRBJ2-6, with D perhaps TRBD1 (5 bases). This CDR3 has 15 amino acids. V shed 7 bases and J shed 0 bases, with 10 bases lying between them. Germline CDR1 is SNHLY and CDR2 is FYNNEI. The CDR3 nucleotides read TGTGCCAGCACACAGGAGAACTCTGGGGCCAACGTCCTGACTTTC. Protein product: CASTQENSGANVLTF. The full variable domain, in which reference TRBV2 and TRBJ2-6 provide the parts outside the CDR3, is EPEVTQTPSHQVTQMGQEVILRCVPISNHLYFYWYRQILGQKVEFLVSFYNNEISEKSEIFDDQFSVERPDGSNFTLKIRSTKLEDSAMYFCASTQENSGANVLTFGAGSRLTVL.

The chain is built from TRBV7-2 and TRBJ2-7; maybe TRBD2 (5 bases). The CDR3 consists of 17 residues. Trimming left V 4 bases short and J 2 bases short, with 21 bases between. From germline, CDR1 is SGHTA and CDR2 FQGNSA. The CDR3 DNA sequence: TGTGCCAGCAGCTCACAACTCACTAGTTTCTCCCCCTACGAGCAGTACTTC. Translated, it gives CASSSQLTSFSPYEQYF.

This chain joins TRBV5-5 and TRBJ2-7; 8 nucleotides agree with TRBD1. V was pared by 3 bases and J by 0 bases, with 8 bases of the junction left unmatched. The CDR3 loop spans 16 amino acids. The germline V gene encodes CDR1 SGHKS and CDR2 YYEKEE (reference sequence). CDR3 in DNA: TGTGCCAGCAGCTCCTCAGGGGGCGTACGCTCCTACGAGCAGTACTTC. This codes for CASSSSGGVRSYEQYF.

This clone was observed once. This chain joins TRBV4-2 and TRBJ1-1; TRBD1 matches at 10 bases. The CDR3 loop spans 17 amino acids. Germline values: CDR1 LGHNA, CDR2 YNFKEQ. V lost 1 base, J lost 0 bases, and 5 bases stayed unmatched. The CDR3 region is CASSQAGTGVMNTEAFF. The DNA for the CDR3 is TGTGCCAGCAGCCAAGCCGGGACAGGGGTGATGAACACTGAAGCTTTCTTT.

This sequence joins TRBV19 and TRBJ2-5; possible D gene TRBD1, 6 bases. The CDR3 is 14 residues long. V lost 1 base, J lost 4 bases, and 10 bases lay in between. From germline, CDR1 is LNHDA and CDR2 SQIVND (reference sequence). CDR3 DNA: TGTGCCAGTAGTATAGGGGGGCTTGGAGAGACCCAGTACTTC. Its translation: CASSIGGLGETQYF.